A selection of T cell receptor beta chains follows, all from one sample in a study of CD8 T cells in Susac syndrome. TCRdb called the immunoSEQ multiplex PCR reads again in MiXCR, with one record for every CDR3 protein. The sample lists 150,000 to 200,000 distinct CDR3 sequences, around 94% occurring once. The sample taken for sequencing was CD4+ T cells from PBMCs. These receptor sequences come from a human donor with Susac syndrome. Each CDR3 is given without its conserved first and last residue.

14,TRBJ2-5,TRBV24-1,ATSDLTGLPKGTQY
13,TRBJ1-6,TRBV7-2,ASSLGQLRNSPLH
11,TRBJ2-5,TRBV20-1,SAPLKVLETQY
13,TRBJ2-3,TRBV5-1,ASSRLGGSTDTQY
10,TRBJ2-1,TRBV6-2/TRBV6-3,ASSRAVHEQF
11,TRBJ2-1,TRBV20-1,SARERFYNEQF
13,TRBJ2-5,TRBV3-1,ASSQAGQGQETQY
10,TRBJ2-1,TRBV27,ASSFGPNEQF
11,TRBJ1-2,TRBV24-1,ATSDSSSRGYT
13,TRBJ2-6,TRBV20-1,SARLAGTGANVLT
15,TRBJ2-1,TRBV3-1,ASSQDSKGYQGGEQF
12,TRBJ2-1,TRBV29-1,SGSSGEAYNEQF
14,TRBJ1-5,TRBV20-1,SARGGGQVRDQPQH
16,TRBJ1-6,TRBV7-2,ASSSRGAETSYNSPLH
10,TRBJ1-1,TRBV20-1,SALDTGTEAF
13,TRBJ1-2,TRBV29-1,SVGDVGRADYGYT
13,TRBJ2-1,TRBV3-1,ASSQGDSSYNEQF
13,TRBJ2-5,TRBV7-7,ASSLLRGGQETQY
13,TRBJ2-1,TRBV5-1,ASSPTGQGASEQF
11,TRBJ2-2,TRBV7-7,ASSSQGTGELF
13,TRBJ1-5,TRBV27,ASSPWGDDNQPQH
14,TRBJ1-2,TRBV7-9,ASSSNLRGQSYGYT
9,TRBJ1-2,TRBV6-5,ASRLNDGYT